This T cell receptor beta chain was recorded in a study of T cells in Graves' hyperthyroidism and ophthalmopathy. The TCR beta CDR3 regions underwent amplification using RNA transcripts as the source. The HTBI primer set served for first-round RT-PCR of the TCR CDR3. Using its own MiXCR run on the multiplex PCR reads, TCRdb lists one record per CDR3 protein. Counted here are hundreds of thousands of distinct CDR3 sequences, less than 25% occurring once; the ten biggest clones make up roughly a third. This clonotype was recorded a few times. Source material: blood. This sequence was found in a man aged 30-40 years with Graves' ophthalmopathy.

CDR3 loop: CATDRGLETQYF. The CDR3 nucleotides read TGTGCCACCGACAGGGGGCTAGAGACCCAGTACTTC. This chain links TRBV6-1 with TRBJ2-5, with 10 positions matching TRBD1. The CDR3 has 12 amino acids. The germline V gene encodes CDR1 MNHNS and CDR2 SASEGT. After removal of 10 bases from V and 4 bases from J, the junction contained 3 bases not matched to a gene.